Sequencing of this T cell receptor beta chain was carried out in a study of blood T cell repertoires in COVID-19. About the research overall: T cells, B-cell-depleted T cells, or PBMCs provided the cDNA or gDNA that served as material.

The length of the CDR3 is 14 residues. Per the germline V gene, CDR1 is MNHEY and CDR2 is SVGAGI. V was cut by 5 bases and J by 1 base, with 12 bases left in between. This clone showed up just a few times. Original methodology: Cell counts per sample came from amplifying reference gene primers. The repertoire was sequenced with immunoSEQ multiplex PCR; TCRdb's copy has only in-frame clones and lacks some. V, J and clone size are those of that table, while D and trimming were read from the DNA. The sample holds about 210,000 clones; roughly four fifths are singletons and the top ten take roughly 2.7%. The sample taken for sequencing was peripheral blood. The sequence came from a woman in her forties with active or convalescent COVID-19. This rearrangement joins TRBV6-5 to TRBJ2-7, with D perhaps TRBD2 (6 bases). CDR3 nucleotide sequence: TGTGCCAGCAGTACCGGGACTTCTTCCTACGAGCAGTACTTC. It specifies CASSTGTSSYEQYF.